This TCR beta chain was found in a study of T cell repertoires in cytomegalovirus infection. The CDR3 is 14 residues long. The junction had 6 bases not matched to a gene; V was cut back by 4 bases and J by 5 bases. The germline gives CDR1 SGHVS, CDR2 FQNEAQ. TCRdb reanalysed the reads using MiXCR and keeps one entry per CDR3 protein. This table holds 200,000 to 250,000 distinct CDR3 sequences, approximately 22% found once. In this sample, this clonotype turned up many times. The chain carries TRBV7-8 and TRBJ2-5; TRBD2 matches 8 bases. This clonotype originated in a human donor in good health (CMV status not recorded). Some clones in this sample may be carry-over from other donors' samples. Sequenced material: CD8+ T cells from PBMCs. The CDR3 loop reads CASSSPGLVETQYF. The CDR3 DNA follows: TGTGCCAGCAGCTCCCCGGGACTAGTTGAGACCCAGTACTTC.